These T cell receptor beta chains were read from a single sample in a study of identical twins. TCRdb recomputed calls from the 5' RACE reads with MiXCR, one row per CDR3 protein. The data contain under 300,000 distinct CDR3 sequences, about 14% of them singletons. Sequencing input: memory (CD45RO+) T cells sorted from blood. These receptors all stem from a young woman in good health. The CDR3 runs from the conserved cysteine through the conserved F or W.

J: TRBJ2-4; length: 15; V: TRBV5-1; CDR3: CASSLGTDYGDIQYF
J: TRBJ2-7; length: 15; V: TRBV6-1; CDR3: CASSNPRGSSNEQYF
J: TRBJ2-4; length: 16; V: TRBV6-5; CDR3: CASSYQQGQGRNIQYF
J: TRBJ1-1; length: 13; V: TRBV5-6; CDR3: CASSLMVPGEAFF
J: TRBJ1-6; length: 18; V: TRBV7-8; CDR3: CASSGGLGSSWLQSPLHF
J: TRBJ1-5; length: 15; V: TRBV20-1; CDR3: CSVQGGQQLGQPQHF
J: TRBJ1-5; length: 15; V: TRBV9; CDR3: CASSRTGQGHQPQHF
J: TRBJ1-4; length: 12; V: TRBV5-1; CDR3: CASSLSFEKLFF
J: TRBJ2-2; length: 14; V: TRBV18; CDR3: CASSPLRDTGELFF
J: TRBJ2-5; length: 13; V: TRBV20-1; CDR3: CSLSGRKKETQYF
J: TRBJ1-1; length: 14; V: TRBV29-1; CDR3: CSVVGRNRASEAFF
J: TRBJ2-7; length: 13; V: TRBV14; CDR3: CASSQHTGGIQYF
J: TRBJ1-4; length: 14; V: TRBV5-1; CDR3: CASSPDRVGEKLFF
J: TRBJ2-2; length: 16; V: TRBV5-1; CDR3: CASSLLVAPNTGELFF
J: TRBJ1-3; length: 15; V: TRBV7-6; CDR3: CASSSGRGPGNTIYF
J: TRBJ2-5; length: 17; V: TRBV29-1; CDR3: CSVEDALSSGGGETQYF
J: TRBJ1-1; length: 12; V: TRBV14; CDR3: CASSRDYGTAFF
J: TRBJ1-2; length: 14; V: TRBV9; CDR3: CASSVEFVGGGYTF